The T cell receptor (beta chain) described here comes from a study of blood T cell repertoires in COVID-19. Study information: COVID-19 samples collected from the United States, Italy and Spain covered acute and convalescent phases. T cells, B-cell-depleted T cells, or PBMCs supplied cDNA or gDNA.

The CDR3 extends over 17 amino acids. V gave up 0 bases and J gave up 6 bases, with 21 bases separating them. Germline V gives CDR1 SGDLS, CDR2 YYNGEE. Source study methods: Using reference gene primer amplification, nucleated cell counts were estimated. Generated by immunoSEQ multiplex PCR, the TCRdb table keeps only in-frame clones and is missing some. V, J and clone size reflect that table, while D and trimming were determined from the DNA. The data show nearly 200,000 clones, with roughly 84% seen just once and roughly a fifth held by the top ten. Sequencing was performed on peripheral blood. The chain combines TRBV9 with TRBJ1-2; D gene unclear. The sequence was collected from a human donor in a cohort sampled during active COVID-19. In DNA, the CDR3 is TGTGCCAGCAGCGTAGCCCGAAGCGAGACGACGGGAGATGGCTACACCTTC. Its protein is CASSVARSETTGDGYTF.